This T cell receptor beta chain was documented in a study of identical twins. V lost 4 bases, J lost 6 bases, and 13 bases lay in between. Germline loops: CDR1 ENHRY, CDR2 SYGVKD. CDR3 size: 13 residues. This clonotype has just a few counts. TCRdb passed the 5' RACE reads through MiXCR, listing each CDR3 protein once. Of 700,000 or so distinct CDR3 sequences in the sample, approximately 21% were seen once. These data were also reused for a study on T cells expressing NK-cell markers.

The TCR originated in a woman between 18 and 29 years old in good health. The specimen sequenced was PBMCs. V gene TRBV10-3 combines with J gene TRBJ2-7, with D maybe TRBD1 (6 bases). For the CDR3, the DNA is TGTGCCATCAGTGGCAAAGGGGGACCCGAGCAGTACTTC. The encoded protein is CAISGKGGPEQYF.